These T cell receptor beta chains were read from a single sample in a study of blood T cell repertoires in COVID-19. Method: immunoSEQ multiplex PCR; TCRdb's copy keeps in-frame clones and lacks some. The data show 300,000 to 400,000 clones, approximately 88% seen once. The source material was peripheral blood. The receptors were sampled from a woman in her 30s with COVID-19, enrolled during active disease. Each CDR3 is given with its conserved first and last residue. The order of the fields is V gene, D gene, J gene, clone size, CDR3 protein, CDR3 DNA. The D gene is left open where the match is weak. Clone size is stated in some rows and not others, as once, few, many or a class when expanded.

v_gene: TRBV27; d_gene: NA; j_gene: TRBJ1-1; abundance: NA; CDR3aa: CASRYRELNTEAFF; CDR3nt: TGTGCCAGCAGATACAGGGAACTCAACACTGAAGCTTTCTTT
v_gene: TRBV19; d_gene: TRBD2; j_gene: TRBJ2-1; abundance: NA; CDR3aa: CASSVLGRDEQFF; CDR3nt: TGTGCCAGTAGTGTACTTGGGAGGGATGAGCAGTTCTTC
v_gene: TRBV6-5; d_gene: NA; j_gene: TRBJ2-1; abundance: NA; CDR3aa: CASRVDRTSYNEQFF; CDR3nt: TGTGCCAGCAGAGTCGACAGGACATCCTACAATGAGCAGTTCTTC
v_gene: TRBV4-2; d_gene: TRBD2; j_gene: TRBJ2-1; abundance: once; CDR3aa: CASSPGGSSYNEQFF; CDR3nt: TGTGCCAGCAGCCCGGGGGGAAGCTCCTACAATGAGCAGTTCTTC
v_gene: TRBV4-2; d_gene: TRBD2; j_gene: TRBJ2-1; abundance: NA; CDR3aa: CASSQESGGAYNEQFF; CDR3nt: TGTGCCAGCAGCCAAGAAAGCGGGGGGGCTTACAATGAGCAGTTCTTC
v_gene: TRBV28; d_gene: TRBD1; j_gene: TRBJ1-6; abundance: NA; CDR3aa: CASRDLGQGLNSPLHF; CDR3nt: TGTGCCAGCAGGGACCTAGGACAGGGTCTAAATTCACCCCTCCACTTT
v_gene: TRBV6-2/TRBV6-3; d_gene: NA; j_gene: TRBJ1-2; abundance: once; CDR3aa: CASSLTEDYGYTF; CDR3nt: TGTGCCAGCAGCCTGACAGAGGACTATGGCTACACCTTC
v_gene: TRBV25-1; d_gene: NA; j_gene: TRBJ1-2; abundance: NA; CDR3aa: CASSEETDDGYTF; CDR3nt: TGTGCCAGCAGTGAGGAGACAGATGATGGCTACACCTTC
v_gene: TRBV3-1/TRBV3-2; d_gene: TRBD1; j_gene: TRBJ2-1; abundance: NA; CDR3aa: CASSQDVRGQNYNEQFF; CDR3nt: TGTGCCAGCAGCCAAGATGTGAGGGGGCAGAACTACAATGAGCAGTTCTTC
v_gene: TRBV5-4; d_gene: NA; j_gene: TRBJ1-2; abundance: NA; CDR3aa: CASSQAGRGGYTF; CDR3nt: TGTGCCAGCAGCCAAGCAGGGAGGGGTGGCTACACCTTC